A selection of T cell receptor beta chains follows, all from one sample in a study of CD8+ T cells in alopecia areata. The table came from immunoSEQ multiplex PCR; TCRdb's copy has only in-frame clones and leaves some out. Among about 260,000 clones, 60% were seen once, and the ten largest hold around 0.84%. The sequencing here drew on CD4+ T cells sorted from blood, taken between weeks 51 and 52, from a patient treated with tofacitinib. All receptors derive from a human donor with alopecia areata. Both conserved end residues are part of each CDR3. Fields, in order: J gene, CDR3 length, clone size, D gene, V gene, CDR3 DNA, CDR3 protein. A D gene is named only where the DNA matches it firmly. Size tells how often a clone was seen (once, few, many) or the class of an expanded clone, and some rows leave it out.

j_call: TRBJ2-1
cdr3_length: 13
clone_size: NA
d_call: NA
v_call: TRBV5-6
cdr3_nt: TGTGCCAGCAGCTTGGCCACCTACAATGAGCAGTTCTTC
cdr3_aa: CASSLATYNEQFF

j_call: TRBJ2-1
cdr3_length: 15
clone_size: NA
d_call: NA
v_call: TRBV9
cdr3_nt: TGTGCCAGCAGCGTATGGGAAGGTCCTTACAATGAGCAGTTCTTC
cdr3_aa: CASSVWEGPYNEQFF

j_call: TRBJ1-2
cdr3_length: 14
clone_size: few
d_call: TRBD1
v_call: TRBV6-5
cdr3_nt: TGTGCCAGCAGCCTCGGGACAGCTAACTATGGCTACACCTTC
cdr3_aa: CASSLGTANYGYTF

j_call: TRBJ2-1
cdr3_length: 15
clone_size: NA
d_call: NA
v_call: TRBV10-3
cdr3_nt: TGTGCCATCAGCCCCGAGGGCCCATTGTTGGGTGAGCAGTTCTTC
cdr3_aa: CAISPEGPLLGEQFF

j_call: TRBJ2-6
cdr3_length: 15
clone_size: NA
d_call: TRBD1
v_call: TRBV29-1
cdr3_nt: TGCAGCGTGACGCAGGGGACAGGTGGGGCCAACGTCCTGACTTTC
cdr3_aa: CSVTQGTGGANVLTF

j_call: TRBJ2-5
cdr3_length: 12
clone_size: few
d_call: NA
v_call: TRBV29-1
cdr3_nt: TGCAGCGTTGCACAGAACCAAGAGACCCAGTACTTC
cdr3_aa: CSVAQNQETQYF

j_call: TRBJ1-2
cdr3_length: 12
clone_size: NA
d_call: NA
v_call: TRBV30
cdr3_nt: TGTGCCTGGAAACAGGCTTCTTATGGCTACACCTTC
cdr3_aa: CAWKQASYGYTF

j_call: TRBJ1-1
cdr3_length: 14
clone_size: NA
d_call: NA
v_call: TRBV29-1
cdr3_nt: TGCAGCGTTGATCGGGCGGGATCGAAGACTGAAGCTTTCTTT
cdr3_aa: CSVDRAGSKTEAFF

j_call: TRBJ2-1
cdr3_length: 16
clone_size: NA
d_call: TRBD2
v_call: TRBV4-3
cdr3_nt: TGCGCCAGCAGCCAAGCGACTAGCGGGTATAGTAATGAGCAGTTCTTC
cdr3_aa: CASSQATSGYSNEQFF

j_call: TRBJ1-3
cdr3_length: 14
clone_size: NA
d_call: TRBD1
v_call: TRBV29-1
cdr3_nt: TGCAGCGTTGAACCGGACAGGGGAAGAGACACCATATATTTT
cdr3_aa: CSVEPDRGRDTIYF

j_call: TRBJ1-5
cdr3_length: 13
clone_size: NA
d_call: NA
v_call: TRBV6-5
cdr3_nt: TGTGCCAGCAGCTACCAGGTTGATCAGCCCCAGCATTTT
cdr3_aa: CASSYQVDQPQHF

j_call: TRBJ2-3
cdr3_length: 12
clone_size: NA
d_call: NA
v_call: TRBV30
cdr3_nt: TGTGCCTGGAGTGTGAGCACAGATACGCAGTATTTT
cdr3_aa: CAWSVSTDTQYF

j_call: TRBJ1-6
cdr3_length: 13
clone_size: NA
d_call: NA
v_call: TRBV6-5
cdr3_nt: TGTGCCAGCACTCTGGGGGTAGGGTCACCCCTCCACTTT
cdr3_aa: CASTLGVGSPLHF

j_call: TRBJ1-2
cdr3_length: 13
clone_size: NA
d_call: TRBD1
v_call: TRBV30
cdr3_nt: TGTGCCTGGCGACAGGGACCCTACTATGGCTACACCTTC
cdr3_aa: CAWRQGPYYGYTF

j_call: TRBJ2-1
cdr3_length: 14
clone_size: NA
d_call: TRBD2
v_call: TRBV2
cdr3_nt: TGTGCCAGCTCGGTAGCGGGGGTCGACAATGAGCAGTTCTTC
cdr3_aa: CASSVAGVDNEQFF

j_call: TRBJ2-2
cdr3_length: 16
clone_size: NA
d_call: NA
v_call: TRBV7-8
cdr3_nt: TGTGCCAGCAGCTTTCGCCGGGGGGCAGGGGTCCGGGAGCTGTTTTTT
cdr3_aa: CASSFRRGAGVRELFF

j_call: TRBJ2-5
cdr3_length: 15
clone_size: once
d_call: TRBD2
v_call: TRBV7-9
cdr3_nt: TGTGCCAGCAGCATGGGACTAGCGGGGGAAGAGACCCAGTACTTC
cdr3_aa: CASSMGLAGEETQYF

j_call: TRBJ1-1
cdr3_length: 13
clone_size: NA
d_call: NA
v_call: TRBV10-3
cdr3_nt: TGTGCCACGAGACAGCCCCTGAACACTGAAGCTTTCTTT
cdr3_aa: CATRQPLNTEAFF

j_call: TRBJ1-2
cdr3_length: 13
clone_size: NA
d_call: NA
v_call: TRBV10-3
cdr3_nt: TGTGCCATCAGTGCCTCGACTAACTATGGCTACACCTTC
cdr3_aa: CAISASTNYGYTF

j_call: TRBJ2-5
cdr3_length: 14
clone_size: NA
d_call: TRBD1
v_call: TRBV5-4
cdr3_nt: TGTGCCAGCAGCACCGGGACAGAGCGAGAGACCCAGTACTTC
cdr3_aa: CASSTGTERETQYF

j_call: TRBJ2-1
cdr3_length: 14
clone_size: few
d_call: NA
v_call: TRBV4-3
cdr3_nt: TGCGCCAGCAGCCAATTAGGAGGCTCCGATGAGCAGTTCTTC
cdr3_aa: CASSQLGGSDEQFF